These T cell receptor beta chains were read from a single sample in a study of T cells in narcolepsy. The method was immunoSEQ multiplex PCR; TCRdb's version includes in-frame clones alone and lacks a portion of them. The sample yields approximately 11,000 clones, around 94% seen once. The sequenced sample was CD45RA- memory CD4+ T cells from PBMCs. These receptors were obtained from a human donor with narcolepsy. CDR3s include the opening cysteine and the closing phenylalanine or tryptophan. The D gene is left open where the match is weak. Rows may omit the clone size; those that give it use once, few, many or a size class.

clone size: NA; V gene: TRBV5-1; J gene: TRBJ1-3; D gene: NA; CDR3 DNA: TGCGCCAGCAGCCTCGGGACTGCTGGAAACACCATATATTTT; CDR3 protein: CASSLGTAGNTIYF
clone size: once; V gene: TRBV6-1; J gene: TRBJ2-3; D gene: TRBD1; CDR3 DNA: TGTGCCAGCAGTGTACCGGACAGGGGGAGCCCCTCAGATACGCAGTATTTT; CDR3 protein: CASSVPDRGSPSDTQYF
clone size: NA; V gene: TRBV11-3; J gene: TRBJ1-2; D gene: TRBD1; CDR3 DNA: TGTGCCAGCAGCTCCGGGGACAGGGACTATGGCTACACCTTC; CDR3 protein: CASSSGDRDYGYTF
clone size: NA; V gene: TRBV5-4; J gene: TRBJ1-4; D gene: TRBD1; CDR3 DNA: TGTGCCAGCAGCTTACGGACAGGGCTAGGGGCTAATGAAAAACTGTTTTTT; CDR3 protein: CASSLRTGLGANEKLFF
clone size: NA; V gene: TRBV9; J gene: TRBJ2-2; D gene: TRBD2; CDR3 DNA: TGTGCCAGCAGCCCGTTCGGACTAGTAGGCGGGGAGCTGTTTTTT; CDR3 protein: CASSPFGLVGGELFF
clone size: NA; V gene: TRBV7-9; J gene: TRBJ1-1; D gene: NA; CDR3 DNA: TGTGCCAGCACCGCGGGGGGCAGTGAAGCTTTCTTT; CDR3 protein: CASTAGGSEAFF
clone size: NA; V gene: TRBV7-3; J gene: TRBJ2-1; D gene: NA; CDR3 DNA: TGTGCCAGCAGCTCCACGACAGGTTATGAGCAGTTCTTC; CDR3 protein: CASSSTTGYEQFF
clone size: NA; V gene: TRBV29-1; J gene: TRBJ2-7; D gene: NA; CDR3 DNA: TGCAGCGTTGGAGGGGAGTACGAGCAGTACTTC; CDR3 protein: CSVGGEYEQYF
clone size: NA; V gene: TRBV6-6; J gene: TRBJ2-5; D gene: NA; CDR3 DNA: TGTGCCAGCAGTTATGGACAGCAAGAGACCCAGTACTTC; CDR3 protein: CASSYGQQETQYF
clone size: NA; V gene: TRBV2; J gene: TRBJ1-2; D gene: NA; CDR3 DNA: TGTGCCAGCAGTTTAGGGGTTTATGGCTACACCTTC; CDR3 protein: CASSLGVYGYTF
clone size: NA; V gene: TRBV21-1; J gene: TRBJ2-7; D gene: NA; CDR3 DNA: TGTGCCAGCAGCAAATGGCCCTACGAGCAGTACTTC; CDR3 protein: CASSKWPYEQYF
clone size: NA; V gene: TRBV2; J gene: TRBJ2-1; D gene: TRBD1; CDR3 DNA: TGTGCCACCGAGACGACAGGGATTGGCAATGAGCAGTTCTTC; CDR3 protein: CATETTGIGNEQFF
clone size: NA; V gene: TRBV7-8; J gene: TRBJ2-1; D gene: TRBD2; CDR3 DNA: TGTGCCAGCAGCGATAGACCGGGACTAGCGTCAAATGAGCAGTTCTTC; CDR3 protein: CASSDRPGLASNEQFF
clone size: NA; V gene: TRBV10-3; J gene: TRBJ2-2; D gene: NA; CDR3 DNA: TGTGCCACTAGCAGGGATCTGAACACCGGGGAGCTGTTTTTT; CDR3 protein: CATSRDLNTGELFF
clone size: NA; V gene: TRBV5-1; J gene: TRBJ2-1; D gene: NA; CDR3 DNA: TGCGCCAGCAGCTTGAGAGTAGGGGGCTCCTACAATGAGCAGTTCTTC; CDR3 protein: CASSLRVGGSYNEQFF
clone size: NA; V gene: TRBV10-3; J gene: TRBJ2-5; D gene: NA; CDR3 DNA: TGTGCCATCAGTGAGTCGACTCAATCTAGTATACTTCAAGAGACCCAGTACTTC; CDR3 protein: CAISESTQSSILQETQYF
clone size: NA; V gene: TRBV2; J gene: TRBJ2-3; D gene: NA; CDR3 DNA: TGTGCCAGCAGAGGGCAGGGGCACACAGATACGCAGTATTTT; CDR3 protein: CASRGQGHTDTQYF
clone size: NA; V gene: TRBV29-1; J gene: TRBJ2-3; D gene: NA; CDR3 DNA: TGCAGCGCACGGAAAGGGTCGAGTAGCACAGATACGCAGTATTTT; CDR3 protein: CSARKGSSSTDTQYF
clone size: NA; V gene: TRBV30; J gene: TRBJ1-3; D gene: NA; CDR3 DNA: TGTGCCTGGAGTGTACCCCATGGAGGCTATGGAAACACCATATATTTT; CDR3 protein: CAWSVPHGGYGNTIYF
clone size: NA; V gene: TRBV5-1; J gene: TRBJ2-7; D gene: NA; CDR3 DNA: TGCGCCAGCAGCTTAGGGGGGAGTGCTGACGAGCAGTACTTC; CDR3 protein: CASSLGGSADEQYF
clone size: NA; V gene: TRBV11-3; J gene: TRBJ2-3; D gene: TRBD2; CDR3 DNA: TGTGCCAGCAGCCGAGGACTAGCGGGGGGCACAGATACGCAGTATTTT; CDR3 protein: CASSRGLAGGTDTQYF
clone size: NA; V gene: TRBV19; J gene: TRBJ2-7; D gene: NA; CDR3 DNA: TGTGCCAGTAGTCCTGGGACAACGGGGGGTTACGAGCAGTACTTC; CDR3 protein: CASSPGTTGGYEQYF
clone size: NA; V gene: TRBV2; J gene: TRBJ2-1; D gene: NA; CDR3 DNA: TGTGCCAGCAGGGGATCGACAGGCAACTCCTACAATGAGCAGTTCTTC; CDR3 protein: CASRGSTGNSYNEQFF
clone size: NA; V gene: TRBV30; J gene: TRBJ1-1; D gene: NA; CDR3 DNA: TGTGCCATGACGAGGGGTCGTGACACTGAAGCTTTCTTT; CDR3 protein: CAMTRGRDTEAFF
clone size: NA; V gene: TRBV5-4; J gene: TRBJ1-5; D gene: NA; CDR3 DNA: TGTGCCAGCAGCCCAGAGCCCGATCAGCCCCAGCATTTT; CDR3 protein: CASSPEPDQPQHF
clone size: NA; V gene: TRBV30; J gene: TRBJ1-2; D gene: NA; CDR3 DNA: TGTGCCTGGAAACGATCAGGGGCTGACTATGGCTACACCTTC; CDR3 protein: CAWKRSGADYGYTF
clone size: NA; V gene: TRBV5-1; J gene: TRBJ2-1; D gene: NA; CDR3 DNA: TGCGCCAGCAGCGGAGTTAGTTTGGGTGAGCAGTTCTTC; CDR3 protein: CASSGVSLGEQFF
clone size: NA; V gene: TRBV5-5; J gene: TRBJ2-7; D gene: NA; CDR3 DNA: TGTGCCAGCAGCTTGGCGGTTAGGCTATCCCTCTACGAGCAGTACTTC; CDR3 protein: CASSLAVRLSLYEQYF
clone size: NA; V gene: TRBV6-5; J gene: TRBJ1-4; D gene: NA; CDR3 DNA: TGTGCCAGCAGTTCAAGGGGAAAACTGTTTTTT; CDR3 protein: CASSSRGKLFF
clone size: NA; V gene: TRBV27; J gene: TRBJ2-7; D gene: NA; CDR3 DNA: TGTGCCAGCAGTGGCACGGGGACGGCCTCCTACGAGCAGTACTTC; CDR3 protein: CASSGTGTASYEQYF
clone size: NA; V gene: TRBV18; J gene: TRBJ2-7; D gene: NA; CDR3 DNA: TGTGCCAGCTCAGGCCCCCTAAGATATGAGTACGAGCAGTACTTC; CDR3 protein: CASSGPLRYEYEQYF
clone size: NA; V gene: TRBV11-2; J gene: TRBJ2-5; D gene: TRBD2; CDR3 DNA: TGTGCCAGCAGCGCTAGCGGGAGGGCCCGTGAGACCCAGTACTTC; CDR3 protein: CASSASGRARETQYF
clone size: NA; V gene: TRBV18; J gene: TRBJ1-1; D gene: NA; CDR3 DNA: TGTGCCAGCTCAACGCATCGAATGAACACTGAAGCTTTCTTT; CDR3 protein: CASSTHRMNTEAFF
clone size: once; V gene: TRBV28; J gene: TRBJ2-2; D gene: TRBD1; CDR3 DNA: TGTGCCAGCTTCAATAGGGACAGGAGGCTGTTTTTT; CDR3 protein: CASFNRDRRLFF
clone size: NA; V gene: TRBV9; J gene: TRBJ2-7; D gene: TRBD2; CDR3 DNA: TGTGCCAGCAGCGTAGGAGCGGGGGGCGCCTACGAGCAGTACTTC; CDR3 protein: CASSVGAGGAYEQYF
clone size: NA; V gene: TRBV5-4; J gene: TRBJ1-2; D gene: TRBD1; CDR3 DNA: TGTGCCAGCAGCTTAACGGGACAGAACTATGGCTACACCTTC; CDR3 protein: CASSLTGQNYGYTF
clone size: NA; V gene: TRBV2; J gene: TRBJ1-5; D gene: NA; CDR3 DNA: TGTGCCAGCAGCCGGGAGTCCTTGGTAAGCGATCAGCCCCAGCATTTT; CDR3 protein: CASSRESLVSDQPQHF
clone size: NA; V gene: TRBV15; J gene: TRBJ2-1; D gene: TRBD2; CDR3 DNA: TGTGCCACCAGCAGAGATATGATTGTGAGCGGGGGGCACTCCTACAATGAGCAGTTCTTC; CDR3 protein: CATSRDMIVSGGHSYNEQFF
clone size: NA; V gene: TRBV7-2; J gene: TRBJ2-3; D gene: NA; CDR3 DNA: TGTGCCAGCAGCCAGACGTGGAATTCAGATACGCAGTATTTT; CDR3 protein: CASSQTWNSDTQYF
clone size: NA; V gene: TRBV19; J gene: TRBJ1-2; D gene: NA; CDR3 DNA: TGTGCCAGTAGTCTCGGGGGTACGACCTCGTTCGGCTACACCTTC; CDR3 protein: CASSLGGTTSFGYTF
clone size: few; V gene: TRBV5-6; J gene: TRBJ1-4; D gene: TRBD1; CDR3 DNA: TGTGCCAGCAGCTTGGCCGGGACAGGCGTTAATGAAAAACTGTTTTTT; CDR3 protein: CASSLAGTGVNEKLFF
clone size: NA; V gene: TRBV11-3; J gene: TRBJ2-7; D gene: TRBD2; CDR3 DNA: TGTGCCAGCAGTACCCCGGGGGGACTAGCGGGAAATTACGAGCAGTACTTC; CDR3 protein: CASSTPGGLAGNYEQYF
clone size: NA; V gene: TRBV5-8; J gene: TRBJ1-2; D gene: NA; CDR3 DNA: TGTGCCAGCAGCTTGGTGGAGGGGGCTAACTATGGCTACACCTTC; CDR3 protein: CASSLVEGANYGYTF
clone size: NA; V gene: TRBV11-2; J gene: TRBJ1-2; D gene: NA; CDR3 DNA: TGTGCCAGCAGCTTACGACAGGTCTATGGCTACACCTTC; CDR3 protein: CASSLRQVYGYTF
clone size: NA; V gene: TRBV29-1; J gene: TRBJ1-2; D gene: NA; CDR3 DNA: TGCAGCGTTGGACTCGGGGGCGCGGACTATGGCTACACCTTC; CDR3 protein: CSVGLGGADYGYTF
clone size: once; V gene: TRBV10-3; J gene: TRBJ2-2; D gene: NA; CDR3 DNA: TGTGCCATCAGGGAGGGGGCGCGGACCGGGGAGCTGTTTTTT; CDR3 protein: CAIREGARTGELFF
clone size: NA; V gene: TRBV4-1; J gene: TRBJ2-7; D gene: NA; CDR3 DNA: TGCGCCAGCAGCCAAGGTTATGGGCTCCTCTCCTACGAGCAGTACTTC; CDR3 protein: CASSQGYGLLSYEQYF
clone size: NA; V gene: TRBV11-3; J gene: TRBJ2-7; D gene: NA; CDR3 DNA: TGTGCCAGCAGCCCTTTCCCCGGGACGGGAGTCTACGAGCAGTACTTC; CDR3 protein: CASSPFPGTGVYEQYF
clone size: NA; V gene: TRBV5-1; J gene: TRBJ2-7; D gene: TRBD2; CDR3 DNA: TGCGCCAGCAGCTTGGATAGCGGACTAGCGGGAAGCGAGCAGTACTTC; CDR3 protein: CASSLDSGLAGSEQYF
clone size: NA; V gene: TRBV7-9; J gene: TRBJ1-1; D gene: NA; CDR3 DNA: TGTGCCAGCAGCTTAGATGGGGGGAACACTGAAGCTTTCTTT; CDR3 protein: CASSLDGGNTEAFF
clone size: NA; V gene: TRBV6-6; J gene: TRBJ1-5; D gene: NA; CDR3 DNA: TGTGCCAGCAGCGCGACAGATAGCAATCAGCCCCGGCATTTT; CDR3 protein: CASSATDSNQPRHF
clone size: NA; V gene: TRBV27; J gene: TRBJ1-6; D gene: NA; CDR3 DNA: TGTGCCAGCAGTCCCTATAATTCACCCCTCCACTTT; CDR3 protein: CASSPYNSPLHF
clone size: NA; V gene: TRBV5-1; J gene: TRBJ2-7; D gene: NA; CDR3 DNA: TGCGCCAGCAGCAGGGCCGGGTACGAGCAGTACTTC; CDR3 protein: CASSRAGYEQYF